This TCR beta chain was profiled in a study of STAT3 mutations in large granular lymphocyte leukemia. Study findings and constraints: Treatment regimens differed across patients between samplings. In about 30% of the 18 patients, new TCR clonotypes emerged after therapy. Every T-LGLL patient had at least one immunodominant TCRbeta clonotype. In several patients, dominant TCR clone burden exceeded STAT3 mutant burden, suggesting STAT3 mutation arose secondarily.

This clone was counted a few times. Its antigen is unknown. Germline trimming cut 0 bases from V and 6 bases from J; bases unmatched to any gene: 7. Germline V CDR1 and CDR2: GTSNPN, SVGIG (reference sequence). CDR3 length: 16 residues. Each sample's TCRbeta library yielded on average approximately 41,000 productive templates. TCRdb keeps only in-frame clones here, not all; method: immunoSEQ multiplex PCR. The table lists around 10,000 clones, roughly 55% of them singletons. V is TRBV30 and J is TRBJ1-6; TRBD1 aligns across 8 bases. The receptor comes from a boy between 5 and 17 years old with T-cell large granular lymphocyte leukemia. Some clones in this sample may be carry-over from other donors' samples. Sequencing was done on a sample of peripheral blood mononuclear cells. CDR3 amino acids: CAWSVGRGRGNSPLHF. CDR3 DNA: TGTGCCTGGAGTGTAGGCAGGGGGCGAGGTAATTCACCCCTCCACTTT. Full variable domain (missing parts from reference TRBV30 and TRBJ1-6): SQTIHQWPATLVQPVGSPLSLECTVEGTSNPNLYWYRQAAGRGLQLLFYSVGIGQISSEVPQNLSASRPQDRQFILSSKKLLLSDSGFYLCAWSVGRGRGNSPLHFGNGTRLTVT.